This TCR beta chain was sequenced during a study of blood T cell repertoires in COVID-19. This CDR3 has 13 amino acids. The germline gives CDR1 SGHTA, CDR2 FQGNSA. Deletions cut 5 bases from V and 2 bases from J, with 9 bases between. TCRdb keeps only in-frame clones here, not all; method: immunoSEQ multiplex PCR. The repertoire holds some 150,000 clones, roughly 86% seen once, with 7.5% to 8% in the top ten. The rearrangement uses TRBV7-2 and TRBJ2-5; possible D gene TRBD1, 6 bases. The specimen was peripheral blood. The TCR was taken from a man aged 35-49 years who had recovered from COVID-19. Here the CDR3 reads CASSTTGQETQYF. CDR3 bases: TGTGCCAGCAGCACCACAGGGCAAGAGACCCAGTACTTC.